This is a list of T cell receptor beta chains from one sample in a study of cytomegalovirus exposure and HLA in healthy donors. Clones were sequenced by immunoSEQ multiplex PCR, and TCRdb holds only the in-frame ones, with some missing. The sample yields 65,000 or so clones, 70% to 85% seen once. Input material: PBMCs. Receptors originate from a woman aged 40 to 50 in good health and CMV-seropositive. CDR3s include the opening cysteine and the closing phenylalanine or tryptophan. Clone size appears in some rows only: once, few, many, or a class for an expanded clone.

v_call clone_size cdr3_aa
TRBV7-8 NA CASSPTTGLNTEAFF
TRBV25-1 few CASGRTGGEGGYTF
TRBV9 NA CAGSVNPSGGAQETQYF
TRBV6-1 NA CATSYQGTGKGQQYF
TRBV6-6 NA CASSYYTNYGYTF
TRBV4-1 NA CASSQADRGVRETQYF
TRBV18 few CASSPERQAGNTIYF
TRBV7-9 NA CASSLGARRDGFNSPLHF
TRBV5-1 NA CASSLTGWGSNQPQHF
TRBV5-4 NA CASSRTGGRTNEKLFF
TRBV4-1 NA CASSQPTGTGVEQYF
TRBV7-2 NA CASSAQGLTNSPLHF
TRBV7-9 NA CASSSIGGDYGYTF
TRBV18 NA CASSPTAGGVEQYF
TRBV30 NA CAWSGGGRETQYF
TRBV7-2 NA CASSLTSGGPQETQYF
TRBV11-2 NA CASSPRDRLYGYTF
TRBV7-9 NA CASSLASGGNEQFF
TRBV7-9 NA CASSRGQGAMRDTQYF
TRBV29-1 NA CSVGESGYNEQFF
TRBV9 few CASSVEVAGAHNEQFF
TRBV4-1 NA CASSPRAGGPWEQYF
TRBV5-6 NA CASSLGRRIVEQYF
TRBV4-3 NA CASSQEAGTEAFF
TRBV7-8 few CASSQDSYNTEAFF
TRBV11-2 NA CASSLDTGLSYEQYF
TRBV7-3 once CASSPIGIAGGIQETQYF
TRBV5-1 NA CASSSQGAVTEAFF
TRBV7-2 NA CASSYRGMGTGELFF
TRBV5-5 NA CASSLGGARASYEQYF
TRBV19 NA CASKGTGAAGELFF
TRBV6-5 NA CASSEADNTEAFF
TRBV7-8 NA CASSTGGTEAFF